The entry that follows covers one TCR beta chain sequence. Its antigen is currently unknown. Trimming cost V 0 bases and J 5 bases, with 12 bases left between them. Germline CDR1 and CDR2: SGHRS and YFSETQ. The CDR3 loop spans 15 amino acids. The data belong to a study of OX40 agonist ivuxolimab in advanced cancers. Broader study findings: Which antigen the expanded peripheral T cells recognized is unknown.

The repertoire was sequenced with immunoSEQ multiplex PCR; TCRdb's copy has only in-frame clones and lacks some. The repertoire includes approximately 37,000 clones, about 92% of them detected once, and about 34% sits in the top ten. The sequence derives from an adult with an advanced solid tumor such as melanoma, head and neck, liver or kidney cancer. The starting material was CD4+ or CD8+ T cells sorted from blood, obtained in a trial of the OX40 agonist ivuxolimab. This rearrangement joins TRBV5-1 to TRBJ2-1, with a tentative D call TRBD2 (6 bases). The CDR3 bases are TGCGCCAGCAGCTTGGCCCGGACTACCAACAATGAGCAGTTCTTC. Its translation is CASSLARTTNNEQFF.